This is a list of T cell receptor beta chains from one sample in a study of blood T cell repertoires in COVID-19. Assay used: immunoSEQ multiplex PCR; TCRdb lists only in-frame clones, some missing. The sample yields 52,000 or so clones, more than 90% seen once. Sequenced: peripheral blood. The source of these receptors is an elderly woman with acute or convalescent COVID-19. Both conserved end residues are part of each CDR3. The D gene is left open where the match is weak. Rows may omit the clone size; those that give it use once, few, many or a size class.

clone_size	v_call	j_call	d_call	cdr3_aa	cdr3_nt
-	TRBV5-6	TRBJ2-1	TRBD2	CASSLGLAGPNEQFF	TGTGCCAGCAGCTTGGGACTAGCGGGCCCTAATGAGCAGTTCTTC
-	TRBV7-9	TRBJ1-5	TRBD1	CASSSKTGGQPQHF	TGTGCCAGCAGCTCAAAGACAGGGGGCCAGCCCCAGCATTTT
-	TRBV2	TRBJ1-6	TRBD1	CASSGQGSSYNSPLHF	TGTGCCAGCAGCGGACAGGGGAGCTCCTATAATTCACCCCTCCACTTT
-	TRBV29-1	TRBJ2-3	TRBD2	CSVEGLAGGQTDTQYF	TGCAGCGTTGAAGGACTAGCGGGAGGGCAGACAGATACGCAGTATTTT
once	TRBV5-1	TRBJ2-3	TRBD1	CASSLGTGMNTQYF	TGCGCCAGCAGCTTGGGGACAGGGATGAATACGCAGTATTTT
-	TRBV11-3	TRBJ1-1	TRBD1	CASSTHRGLNTEAFF	TGTGCCAGCAGCACACACAGGGGGCTGAACACTGAAGCTTTCTTT
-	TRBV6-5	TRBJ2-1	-	CASSTLIAGEQFF	TGTGCCAGCAGTACCCTCATAGCCGGGGAGCAGTTCTTC
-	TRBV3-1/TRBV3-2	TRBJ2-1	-	CASSQTQPRDFHYNEQFF	TGTGCCAGCAGCCAAACCCAACCCCGGGACTTCCACTACAATGAGCAGTTCTTC
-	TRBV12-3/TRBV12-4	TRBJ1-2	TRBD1	CASRPTGDYGYTF	TGTGCCAGCAGGCCAACAGGGGACTATGGCTACACCTTC
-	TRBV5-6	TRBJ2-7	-	CASSQSDEQYF	TGTGCCAGCAGCCAATCGGACGAGCAGTACTTC
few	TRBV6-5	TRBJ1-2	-	CASSYSITELYGYTF	TGTGCCAGCAGTTACTCTATTACAGAACTTTATGGCTACACCTTC
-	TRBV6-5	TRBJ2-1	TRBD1	CASSSRDSRYNEQFF	TGTGCCAGCAGCAGCCGGGACAGCAGATACAATGAGCAGTTCTTC
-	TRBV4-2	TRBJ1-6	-	CASSPPAGDSPLHF	TGTGCCAGCAGCCCGCCAGCAGGGGATTCACCCCTCCACTTT
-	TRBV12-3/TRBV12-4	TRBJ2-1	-	CASSLAQPGEQFF	TGTGCCAGCAGTTTAGCACAACCGGGTGAGCAGTTCTTC
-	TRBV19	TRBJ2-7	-	CASSISGSSYEQYF	TGTGCCAGTAGTATTTCTGGTAGCTCCTACGAGCAGTACTTC
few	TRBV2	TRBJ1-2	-	CASSREFGYTF	TGTGCCAGCAGCCGGGAGTTTGGCTACACCTTC
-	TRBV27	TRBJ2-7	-	CASSLRQGSYEQYF	TGTGCCAGCAGTTTAAGGCAGGGTTCCTACGAGCAGTACTTC
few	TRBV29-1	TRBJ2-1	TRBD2	CSVESSGRAYNEQFF	TGCAGCGTTGAGTCTAGCGGGAGGGCTTACAATGAGCAGTTCTTC
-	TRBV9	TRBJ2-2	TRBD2	CASSARPGTSGKNTGELFF	TGTGCCAGCAGCGCTCGCCCCGGGACTAGCGGGAAGAACACCGGGGAGCTGTTTTTT
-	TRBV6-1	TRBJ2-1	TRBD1	CASSGRQGSSYNEQFF	TGTGCCAGCAGTGGACGACAGGGTAGCTCCTACAATGAGCAGTTCTTC
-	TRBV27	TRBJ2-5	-	CASSSPNSETQYF	TGTGCCAGCAGTTCCCCGAACTCAGAGACCCAGTACTTC
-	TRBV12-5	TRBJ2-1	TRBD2	CASRASGSLNEQFF	TGTGCTAGCAGGGCTAGCGGGAGTCTCAATGAGCAGTTCTTC
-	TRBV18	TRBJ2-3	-	CASSPPHQLSTDTQYF	TGTGCCAGCTCACCACCACACCAACTAAGCACAGATACGCAGTATTTT
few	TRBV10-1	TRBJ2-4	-	CASIMTCCNIQYF	TGCGCCAGCATTATGACATGTTGTAACATTCAGTACTTC
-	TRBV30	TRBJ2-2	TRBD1	CAWSSGQVNTGELFF	TGTGCCTGGAGTAGCGGACAGGTCAACACCGGGGAGCTGTTTTTT
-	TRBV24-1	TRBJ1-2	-	CATSDLTSGYTF	TGTGCCACCAGTGATTTAACTTCAGGCTACACCTTC
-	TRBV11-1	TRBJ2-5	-	CASSLSRAHGWETQYF	TGTGCCAGCAGCTTGAGCAGGGCCCATGGATGGGAGACCCAGTACTTC
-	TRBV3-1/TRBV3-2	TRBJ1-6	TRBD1	CASSLGQKPNSPLHF	TGTGCCAGCAGCCTGGGACAGAAGCCTAATTCACCCCTCCACTTT
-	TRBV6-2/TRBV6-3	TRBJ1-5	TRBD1	CASSSLDRAGNQPQHF	TGTGCCAGCAGTTCCCTCGACAGGGCTGGCAATCAGCCCCAGCATTTT
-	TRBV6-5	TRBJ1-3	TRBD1	CASRLTGGSGNTIYF	TGTGCCAGCAGACTGACAGGGGGCTCTGGAAACACCATATATTTT
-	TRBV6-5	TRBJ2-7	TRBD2	CASRGLAGNWDEQYF	TGTGCCAGCAGGGGACTAGCGGGAAATTGGGACGAGCAGTACTTC
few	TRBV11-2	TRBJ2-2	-	CASSLDAASYLHTGELFF	TGTGCCAGCAGCTTAGACGCGGCGTCCTATCTGCACACCGGGGAGCTGTTTTTT
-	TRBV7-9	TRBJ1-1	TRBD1	CASSPEAGTGRFF	TGTGCCAGCAGCCCAGAGGCCGGGACAGGGCGTTTCTTT
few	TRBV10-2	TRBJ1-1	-	CASSESQVGVGTEAFF	TGCGCCAGCAGTGAGAGCCAGGTGGGCGTTGGCACTGAAGCTTTCTTT
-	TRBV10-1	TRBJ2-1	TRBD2	CASSEPQTSYATFVSYNEQFF	TGCGCCAGCAGTGAGCCTCAGACTAGCTACGCCACGTTCGTCTCCTACAATGAGCAGTTCTTC
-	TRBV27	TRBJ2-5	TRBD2	CASSPWTSGSPGTQYF	TGTGCCAGCAGTCCCTGGACTAGCGGGAGCCCGGGGACCCAGTACTTC
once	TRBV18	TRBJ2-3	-	CASSPAGADTQYF	TGTGCCAGCTCACCAGCCGGGGCAGATACGCAGTATTTT
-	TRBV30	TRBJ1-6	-	CAWSKSEGSPLHF	TGTGCCTGGAGTAAGTCGGAGGGTTCACCCCTCCACTTT
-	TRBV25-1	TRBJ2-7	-	CASSAGLTYEQYF	TGTGCCAGCAGTGCAGGTCTCACCTACGAGCAGTACTTC
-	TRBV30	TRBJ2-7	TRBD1	CAWSSGGYEQYF	TGTGCCTGGAGTTCAGGGGGCTACGAGCAGTACTTC
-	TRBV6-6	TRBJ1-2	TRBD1	CASSRGQVHGPNYGYTF	TGTGCCAGCAGCCGAGGACAGGTTCATGGGCCTAACTATGGCTACACCTTC
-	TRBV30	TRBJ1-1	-	CAWSADQGLWDTEAFF	TGTGCCTGGAGTGCCGACCAGGGCCTCTGGGACACTGAAGCTTTCTTT